The 17 T cell receptor beta chains listed next were all sequenced from one sample in a study of blood T cell repertoires in COVID-19 (dated by TCRdb to the early 2020s). Library preparation was by the immunoSEQ multiplex PCR assay. TCRdb retrieved this table from immuneACCESS and kept in-frame rearrangements only. Not all clones are present; in checked studies, unresolved V genes account for under half, and no reason is known for the remainder. The sample data list some 150,000 clones, and approximately 80% of these were observed just once. Of the sample, over 9% is held by the ten largest clones. The specimen was PBMCs or T cells enriched from blood (not recorded which). These receptors all stem from a middle-aged man who had recovered from COVID-19.

This sequence joins TRBV7-2 and TRBJ2-7; 12 bases agree with TRBD1. Unmatched junction bases numbered 3, after V lost 5 bases and J lost 7 bases. This CDR3 is 13 amino acids long. Germline values: CDR1 SGHTA, CDR2 FQGNSA. CDR3 in DNA: TGTGCCAGCAGCGGGGACAGGGGGCGGGAGCAGTACTTC. Protein product: CASSGDRGREQYF.

This chain links TRBV5-4 with TRBJ1-4, with D unresolved. Trimming cost V 3 bases and J 4 bases, with 7 bases left between them. Per the germline V gene, CDR1 is SGHNT and CDR2 is YYREEE (reference sequence). The CDR3 extends over 13 amino acids. CDR3 nucleotide sequence: TGTGCCAGCAGCTACAAGATTAATGAAAAACTGTTTTTT. Translating gives CASSYKINEKLFF.

The rearrangement joins TRBV6-5 to TRBJ1-2; 8 nucleotides match TRBD1. In germline, CDR1 is MNHEY, CDR2 SVGAGI. V shed 10 bases and J 7 bases; nucleotides not matched to a gene: 14. The CDR3 is made up of 14 amino acids. CDR3 sequence: CAITKQDRDGGYTF. In DNA, the CDR3 is TGTGCCATTACAAAACAGGACAGGGATGGTGGCTACACCTTC.

This chain joins TRBV2 and TRBJ2-6, with a tentative D call TRBD1 (6 bases). Germline assignment: CDR1 SNHLY and CDR2 FYNNEI. The V gene lost 6 bases and the J gene lost 1 base, with 13 bases spanning the gap. CDR3 length: 16 residues. This CDR3 is CASRARGGSGANVLTF. As DNA, the CDR3 is TGTGCCAGCAGGGCCAGGGGCGGGTCTGGGGCCAACGTCCTGACTTTC.

V gene TRBV11-1 combines with J gene TRBJ1-5; D not certain. The germline V gene has CDR1 SGHAT and CDR2 FQDESV (reference sequence). V was cut by 8 bases and J by 0 bases, with 8 bases left in between. The CDR3 has 13 amino acids. For the CDR3, the DNA is TGTGCCAGCCCCAGTTATAGCAATCAGCCCCAGCATTTT. Translation: CASPSYSNQPQHF.

The V gene is TRBV9, the J gene TRBJ1-5; 12 bases line up with TRBD1. The CDR3 totals 17 residues. Germline V CDR1 and CDR2: SGDLS, YYNGEE. Trimming at V came to 4 bases and at J to 6 bases, leaving 11 bases not matched to a gene. CDR3 in amino acids: CASSPGSGQGAIQPQHF. The DNA of the CDR3 is TGTGCCAGCAGCCCGGGCTCGGGACAGGGGGCCATTCAGCCCCAGCATTTT.

The chain links TRBV3-1 (or the pseudogene TRBV3-2) to TRBJ2-5, with D tentatively TRBD1 (5 bases). Trimming took 3 bases from V and 1 from J, leaving 12 bases between them. The CDR3 loop spans 15 amino acids. Germline V lookup: CDR1 LGHDT, CDR2 YNNKEL (reference sequence). CDR3 in amino acids: CASSQYRNLQETQYF. Here the CDR3 DNA reads TGTGCCAGCAGCCAGTACAGGAACCTCCAAGAGACCCAGTACTTC.

This clone was detected a few times. V gene TRBV21-1 combines with J gene TRBJ1-5; the table's D gene call, TRBD1, was not cross checked with the DNA. TRBV21-1 represents a pseudogene. This CDR3 spans 17 amino acids. The DNA for the CDR3 is TGTGCCAGACCGGGACAGGGGAAAGGGTGGAGCAATCAGCCCCAGCATTTT. It is translated as CARPGQGKGWSNQPQHF.

V is TRBV9 and J is TRBJ2-2, with TRBD1 identical over 12 bases. CDR1 is SGDLS and CDR2 is YYNGEE in the germline V gene. The CDR3 loop spans 18 amino acids. The V and J ends lost 4 bases and 3 bases, in that order; junction bases with no gene match: 10. In DNA form, the CDR3 reads TGTGCCAGCAGCACTCACCGGGACAGGGGGCTCTACACCGGGGAGCTGTTTTTT. This gives the protein CASSTHRDRGLYTGELFF.

The rearrangement links TRBV2 to TRBJ2-7; 7 positions agree with TRBD2. The junction had 20 bases not matched to a gene; V was cut back by 6 bases and J by 9 bases. The CDR3 is 16 residues long. The germline V gene has CDR1 SNHLY and CDR2 FYNNEI. CDR3 sequence (DNA): TGTGCCAGCAGGGACGGGGGGACTACTCTCAGGGTCGGGCAGTACTTC. Protein product: CASRDGGTTLRVGQYF.

The chain has TRBV10-3 and TRBJ1-5; 8 nucleotides agree with TRBD1. The CDR3 has 19 residues. J was trimmed by 5 bases and V by 2 bases; bases with no gene match: 17. CDR1 ENHRY and CDR2 SYGVKD come from the germline V gene. CDR3 loop: CAISETGGYDPSNDQPQHF. In nucleotides, the CDR3 is TGTGCCATCAGTGAGACAGGGGGTTACGATCCTAGCAATGATCAGCCCCAGCATTTT.

This chain uses TRBV9 with TRBJ1-1; 7 bases agree with TRBD1. In germline, CDR1 is SGDLS, CDR2 YYNGEE. The V and J ends lost 3 bases and 1 base, in that order; junction bases with no gene match: 6. The CDR3 is 15 residues long. CDR3 residues: CASSGGGTANTEAFF. CDR3 DNA: TGTGCCAGCAGCGGAGGCGGGACAGCGAACACTGAAGCTTTCTTT.

This clone was picked up one time. The chain has TRBV7-6 and TRBJ2-2; 8 bases align to TRBD2. Germline V gene data show CDR1 as SGHVS and CDR2 as FNYEAQ. The CDR3 has 16 amino acids. Losses at the gene ends were 4 bases for V and 6 bases for J; bases not matched to a gene: 10. Here the CDR3 reads CASSYTGGLVPGELFF. CDR3 sequence (DNA): TGTGCCAGCAGCTACACGGGGGGACTAGTCCCCGGGGAGCTGTTTTTT.

This clone was recorded a few times. This sequence joins TRBV24-1 and TRBJ1-6; TRBD1 aligns across 12 bases. The CDR3 runs 14 residues. J lost 10 bases, V lost 7 bases, and 4 bases had no gene match. CDR1 and CDR2 from the germline V gene are KGHDR and SFDVKD. The CDR3 is CATRGQGARSPLHF. CDR3 coding DNA: TGTGCCACCAGGGGACAGGGGGCACGGTCACCCCTCCACTTT.

The V and J genes are TRBV10-3 and TRBJ2-2, with a possible D match to TRBD2 (6 bases). With 8 bases removed from V and 2 bases from J, the gap between germline ends came to 15 bases. The germline gives CDR1 ENHRY, CDR2 SYGVKD. The CDR3 loop spans 15 amino acids. The CDR3 is CAIPRGLVNTGELFF. The CDR3 nucleotides are TGTGCCATCCCACGGGGACTGGTAAACACCGGGGAGCTGTTTTTT.

This clone was picked up a small number of times. The V gene is TRBV6-5, the J gene TRBJ2-1; 11 nucleotides agree with TRBD2. This CDR3 is built from 14 residues. The ends lost 6 bases at V and 7 bases at J; junction bases unmatched: 5. In germline, CDR1 is MNHEY, CDR2 SVGAGI. In DNA form, the CDR3 reads TGTGCCAGCAGCTTTAGCGGGGGGGGAAATGAGCAGTTCTTC. This sequence encodes CASSFSGGGNEQFF.

J is TRBJ1-2 and V is TRBV2; possibly TRBD1 for D (5 bases). CDR3 length: 16 residues. CDR1 is SNHLY and CDR2 is FYNNEI in the germline V gene. The V end lost 0 bases, the J end lost 2 bases, and 13 bases lay between the germline ends. DNA of the CDR3: TGTGCCAGCAGTGAAGCGCTAGGGGCGTCAAACTATGGCTACACCTTC. It codes for CASSEALGASNYGYTF. Full variable domain (rest looked up from reference TRBV2 and TRBJ1-2): EPEVTQTPSHQVTQMGQEVILRCVPISNHLYFYWYRQILGQKVEFLVSFYNNEISEKSEIFDDQFSVERPDGSNFTLKIRSTKLEDSAMYFCASSEALGASNYGYTFGSGTRLTVV.